These 4 T cell receptor gamma chains share one sample of origin, sequenced in a study of Vδ1+ human thymocytes. Study-level results: Thymic TRG and TRD repertoires appeared highly polyclonal, with Gaussian CDR3 length distributions.

Their recognized antigens are unknown. RNA was extracted from the cells and then reverse transcribed. Pooled V-gene forward primers with one constant-region reverse primer generated the CDR3 amplicons by multiplex PCR. TCRdb processed the multiplex PCR reads again with the CATT caller. Of about 36,000 gamma-chain clones in the sample, 20% are singletons; the top ten hold roughly 2%. The source material was Vdelta1+ gamma-delta thymocytes from the thymus. Subset here: FACS-sorted CD3+ TCRalphabeta- TCRVdelta1+ TCRVdelta2- thymocytes. The source is a girl under three years old who had congenital heart surgery.

The genes are TRGV2 and TRGJ1 or TRGJ2. In germline, CDR1 is EGSNGY, CDR2 YDSYNSKV. J lost 7 bases, V lost 0 bases, and 9 bases had no gene match. CDR3 length: 14 residues. The CDR3 nucleotides are TGTGCCACCTGGGACGGGAGGTTAGACTATAAGAAACTCTTT. It is translated as CATWDGRLDYKKLF.

For this clone: One end of the junction does not line up with germline, which may come from a read error. The V gene is TRGV3, the J gene TRGJ1 or TRGJ2. The CDR3 contains 11 residues. The germline CDR1 and CDR2 sequences are VTNTFY and YDVSTARD (reference sequence). CDR3 sequence (DNA): TGTGCCACCTGGCTTTCCGTTGAGAAACTCTTC. The encoded protein is CATWLSVEKLF.

Worth noting for this clone: Other nucleotide sequences in the sample specify the same CDR3. The V and J genes are TRGV4 and TRGJ1 or TRGJ2. Per the germline V gene, CDR1 is EGSTGY and CDR2 is YDSYTSSV. With V trimmed by 0 bases and J by 6 bases, 2 bases remained unmatched. The CDR3 spans 12 residues. The CDR3 protein is CATWDGSYKKLF. In DNA, the CDR3 is TGTGCCACCTGGGATGGGAGTTATAAGAAACTCTTT.

This clone has just a few counts. The V gene is TRGV2, the J gene TRGJ1 or TRGJ2. Germline assignment: CDR1 EGSNGY and CDR2 YDSYNSKV. After removal of 0 bases from V and 1 base from J, the junction contained 9 bases not matched to a gene. The CDR3 is made up of 16 amino acids. The CDR3 DNA reads TGTGCCACCTGGGACGGGCCCGTCCCTAATTATTATAAGAAACTCTTT. Its protein is CATWDGPVPNYYKKLF.